The rows below give T cell receptor beta chains drawn from one sample of a study of identical twins. Using its own MiXCR run on the 5' RACE reads, TCRdb lists one record per CDR3 protein. The table shows around 450,000 distinct CDR3 sequences, with approximately 14% occurring only once. Another study also made use of these data, one on yellow fever vaccine responses in identical twins.

Sequences were obtained from CD4+ T cells sorted from blood. The source is a woman aged 18-29 years in good health. Each CDR3 is given with its conserved first and last residue. A D gene is named only where the DNA matches it firmly. Expanded clones are given a class, and other clones once, few, many or no size at all.

abundance	v_gene	d_gene	j_gene	CDR3aa	CDR3nt
NA	TRBV11-2	NA	TRBJ2-5	CASSLEGIEKTQYF	TGTGCCAGCAGCCTGGAGGGGATCGAAAAGACCCAGTACTTC
few	TRBV20-1	TRBD2	TRBJ2-3	CSASPAGVPTDTQYF	TGCAGTGCTAGCCCAGCGGGAGTCCCCACAGATACGCAGTATTTT
few	TRBV30	NA	TRBJ2-3	CAHTRSTDTQYF	TGTGCCCACACCCGAAGCACAGATACGCAGTATTTT
NA	TRBV12-5	TRBD2	TRBJ2-2	CASGLGGTSGRVVLNTGELFF	TGTGCTAGTGGTTTGGGAGGGACTAGCGGGAGGGTCGTTTTGAACACCGGGGAGCTGTTTTTT
NA	TRBV6-6	TRBD1	TRBJ1-1	CASRSTGTGGAFF	TGTGCCAGCAGGAGCACTGGGACAGGGGGAGCTTTCTTT
NA	TRBV4-3	TRBD1	TRBJ2-5	CASSPDRGRRETQYF	TGCGCCAGCAGCCCGGACAGGGGGCGCCGGGAGACCCAGTACTTC
few	TRBV6-5	TRBD2	TRBJ2-5	CASSYRASGSGETQYF	TGTGCCAGCAGTTACAGGGCTAGCGGGAGTGGAGAGACCCAGTACTTC
NA	TRBV5-1	TRBD1	TRBJ2-2	CASSNGQGAAGELFF	TGCGCCAGCAGCAACGGACAGGGGGCCGCCGGGGAGCTGTTTTTT
few	TRBV10-3	NA	TRBJ2-7	CAISSELSVGREQYF	TGTGCCATCAGTTCCGAGCTATCCGTTGGGCGCGAGCAGTACTTC
many	TRBV6-5	TRBD1	TRBJ1-5	CASSYYLGQGTQPQHF	TGTGCCAGCAGTTACTATTTAGGACAGGGTACTCAGCCCCAGCATTTT
NA	TRBV12-3/TRBV12-4	NA	TRBJ2-1	CASSPEDSTYNEQFF	TGTGCCAGCAGCCCAGAGGACTCAACCTACAATGAGCAGTTCTTC
few	TRBV7-8	TRBD1	TRBJ1-1	CASSFKQGKNTEAFF	TGTGCCAGCAGCTTTAAACAGGGGAAGAACACTGAAGCTTTCTTT
NA	TRBV6-1	TRBD1	TRBJ1-1	CASRSRQGTTEAFF	TGTGCCAGCAGATCACGACAGGGGACCACTGAAGCTTTCTTT
NA	TRBV3-1	TRBD2	TRBJ2-5	CASSQVLAGNQETQYF	TGTGCCAGCAGCCAAGTTTTAGCGGGAAACCAAGAGACCCAGTACTTC
few	TRBV5-8	TRBD1	TRBJ2-7	CASTRRQGWSSYEQYF	TGTGCCAGCACCCGGCGACAGGGATGGAGCTCCTACGAGCAGTACTTC
NA	TRBV20-1	TRBD1	TRBJ1-3	CSARDGFRGEAGNTIYF	TGCAGTGCTAGAGATGGGTTCAGGGGGGAGGCTGGAAACACCATATATTTT
few	TRBV5-1	NA	TRBJ1-1	CASRKGDTEAFF	TGCGCCAGCAGGAAAGGTGACACTGAAGCTTTCTTT
few	TRBV19	TRBD2	TRBJ2-1	CASSMLAGNTNNEQFF	TGTGCCAGTAGTATGTTAGCGGGAAATACTAACAATGAGCAGTTCTTC
few	TRBV6-5	NA	TRBJ2-3	CASNSREDTQYF	TGTGCCAGCAATTCCAGGGAGGATACGCAGTATTTT
NA	TRBV19	NA	TRBJ2-1	CASFPSGQAAGTNEQFF	TGTGCCAGCTTTCCATCGGGACAAGCAGCCGGAACTAATGAGCAGTTCTTC
many	TRBV27	NA	TRBJ2-2	CASSFRRNTGELFF	TGTGCCAGCAGTTTTCGTAGGAACACCGGGGAGCTGTTTTTT
NA	TRBV4-3	TRBD2	TRBJ2-7	CASSQALAGVYEQYF	TGCGCCAGCAGCCAAGCTCTAGCGGGAGTCTACGAGCAGTACTTC
few	TRBV27	TRBD1	TRBJ2-7	CASSREEDRGHEQYF	TGTGCCAGCAGTCGAGAGGAGGACAGGGGACACGAGCAGTACTTC
NA	TRBV20-1	TRBD2	TRBJ2-5	CSAPGGGLETQYF	TGCAGTGCGCCGGGCGGGGGGCTAGAGACCCAGTACTTC
few	TRBV20-1	TRBD2	TRBJ2-1	CSARTSGGQSYNEQFF	TGCAGTGCTAGGACTAGCGGGGGCCAGTCCTACAATGAGCAGTTCTTC
NA	TRBV6-5	NA	TRBJ2-1	CASSYQDASYNEQFF	TGTGCCAGCAGTTACCAGGACGCCTCCTACAATGAGCAGTTCTTC
few	TRBV11-1	TRBD1	TRBJ2-1	CASSPRGRRTGNYNEQFF	TGTGCCAGCAGCCCTAGAGGGCGGCGGACAGGGAACTACAATGAGCAGTTCTTC
NA	TRBV5-1	TRBD1	TRBJ1-1	CASSSQGGSTEAFF	TGCGCCAGCAGCTCTCAGGGGGGGAGCACTGAAGCTTTCTTT
NA	TRBV11-2	TRBD2	TRBJ2-2	CASSPLAGVAQGELFF	TGTGCCAGCAGCCCACTAGCGGGAGTGGCACAAGGGGAGCTGTTTTTT
few	TRBV6-1	NA	TRBJ2-3	CASSRLKAGTDTQYF	TGTGCCAGCAGCCGACTGAAGGCCGGCACAGATACGCAGTATTTT
few	TRBV6-5	NA	TRBJ2-1	CASSYGDPTYNEQFF	TGTGCCAGCAGTTACGGGGACCCCACCTACAATGAGCAGTTCTTC
few	TRBV7-6	TRBD1	TRBJ1-2	CASSREGTGDDGYTF	TGTGCCAGCAGCCGAGAAGGGACAGGGGACGATGGCTACACCTTC
NA	TRBV10-3	NA	TRBJ2-5	CATTTGDEETQYF	TGTGCCACCACGACAGGAGACGAGGAGACCCAGTACTTC
many	TRBV20-1	NA	TRBJ2-5	CSTRVGETQYF	TGCAGCACGCGGGTTGGGGAGACCCAGTACTTC
few	TRBV21-1	NA	TRBJ1-5	CASPREAVQPQHF	TGTGCCAGCCCCAGGGAGGCGGTTCAGCCCCAGCATTTT
few	TRBV6-1	NA	TRBJ1-2	CASNIAGTTRSYTF	TGTGCCAGCAATATAGCAGGGACTACTAGAAGCTACACCTTC
few	TRBV7-2	NA	TRBJ2-7	CASSLSQISYEQYF	TGTGCCAGCAGCTTATCGCAGATTTCCTACGAGCAGTACTTC
NA	TRBV6-5	NA	TRBJ1-1	CASSYSTVGGPEAFF	TGTGCCAGCAGTTACTCGACGGTCGGGGGCCCTGAAGCTTTCTTT
NA	TRBV28	TRBD2	TRBJ2-1	CASSRGERNEQFF	TGTGCCAGCAGTCGGGGGGAACGTAATGAGCAGTTCTTC
few	TRBV29-1	TRBD2	TRBJ2-7	CSVRGSIFSGSYEQYF	TGCAGCGTTCGCGGGAGTATCTTTTCAGGGTCCTACGAGCAGTACTTC
NA	TRBV6-2/TRBV6-3	NA	TRBJ2-1	CASSKLVYNEQFF	TGTGCCAGCAGTAAACTAGTGTACAATGAGCAGTTCTTC
few	TRBV12-3/TRBV12-4	NA	TRBJ2-6	CASSPGQPGANVLTF	TGTGCCAGCAGCCCCGGACAGCCAGGGGCCAACGTCCTGACTTTC
NA	TRBV11-2	NA	TRBJ2-1	CASSGFSGKKYNEQFF	TGTGCCAGCAGCGGATTCTCAGGGAAAAAATACAATGAGCAGTTCTTC
NA	TRBV7-3	TRBD2	TRBJ2-3	CASSPGGKQYF	TGTGCCAGCAGCCCCGGGGGGAAGCAGTATTTT
NA	TRBV6-5	TRBD2	TRBJ2-5	CASSYGGSQETQYF	TGTGCCAGCAGTTACGGCGGGAGCCAAGAGACCCAGTACTTC
few	TRBV2	NA	TRBJ2-1	CASSGQASYNEQFF	TGTGCCAGCAGTGGACAAGCCTCCTACAATGAGCAGTTCTTC
few	TRBV24-1	TRBD2	TRBJ2-1	CATQLGRGSSYNEQFF	TGTGCCACCCAACTAGGGAGGGGAAGCTCCTACAATGAGCAGTTCTTC
few	TRBV28	NA	TRBJ1-4	CASSLYGVMIF	TGTGCCAGCAGTTTATATGGGGTGATGATTTTT
few	TRBV27	TRBD1	TRBJ1-1	CASSLGVQGRVGTEAFF	TGTGCCAGCTCGCTTGGAGTACAGGGGAGGGTGGGCACTGAAGCTTTCTTT
NA	TRBV6-5	TRBD2	TRBJ2-3	CASSYQTSRGTDTQYF	TGTGCCAGCAGTTACCAGACTAGCCGAGGGACAGATACGCAGTATTTT
few	TRBV19	NA	TRBJ1-1	CASSISAAMNTEAFF	TGTGCCAGTAGTATCTCGGCAGCTATGAACACTGAAGCTTTCTTT
many	TRBV4-2	TRBD1	TRBJ2-7	CASSQKGQGMYEQYF	TGTGCCAGCAGCCAAAAGGGACAGGGAATGTACGAGCAGTACTTC
few	TRBV20-1	NA	TRBJ2-7	CSAAQGGEQYF	TGCAGTGCGGCTCAGGGGGGCGAGCAGTACTTC